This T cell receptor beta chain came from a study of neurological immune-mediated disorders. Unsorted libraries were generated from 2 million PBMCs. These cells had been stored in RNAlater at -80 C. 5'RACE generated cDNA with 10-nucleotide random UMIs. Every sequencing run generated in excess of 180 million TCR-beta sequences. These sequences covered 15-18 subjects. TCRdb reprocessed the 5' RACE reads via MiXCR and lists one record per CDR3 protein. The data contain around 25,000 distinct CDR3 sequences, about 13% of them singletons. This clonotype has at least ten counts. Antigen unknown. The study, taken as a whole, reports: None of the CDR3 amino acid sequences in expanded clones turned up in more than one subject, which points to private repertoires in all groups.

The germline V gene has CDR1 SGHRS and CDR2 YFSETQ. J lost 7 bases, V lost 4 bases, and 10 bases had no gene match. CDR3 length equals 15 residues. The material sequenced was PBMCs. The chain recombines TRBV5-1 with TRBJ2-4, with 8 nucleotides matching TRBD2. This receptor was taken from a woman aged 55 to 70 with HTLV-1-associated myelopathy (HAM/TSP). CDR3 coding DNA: TGCGCCAGCAGCCTGGAATCGGGGGGGGGCAACATTCAGTACTTC. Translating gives CASSLESGGGNIQYF. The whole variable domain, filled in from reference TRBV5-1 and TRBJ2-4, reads KAGVTQTPRYLIKTRGQQVTLSCSPISGHRSVSWYQQTPGQGLQFLFEYFSETQRNKGNFPGRFSGRQFSNSRSEMNVSTLELGDSALYLCASSLESGGGNIQYFGAGTRLSVL.